A single T cell receptor (beta chain) is shown here with its context. Its antigen is currently unknown. Selected positively for CCR7 and CD45RO-negative, naive CD8 cells excluded terminally differentiated effector memory CD45RA+ cells. This entry is derived from a study of shared clonotypes between healthy human individuals. Produced via immunoSEQ multiplex PCR; TCRdb's table is partial and in-frame only. The data hold about 2,200,000 clones, with roughly 91% observed a single time. Study-level results: Incompleteness in sorted-subset sequencing, despite large depth, was shown by rarefaction. Naive subsets generally exceeded memory subsets in estimated richness.

This CDR3 region has 13 residues. V lost 7 bases and J lost 1; bases outside the gene matches: 2. Germline V gene data show CDR1 as SGHRS and CDR2 as YFSETQ. Sequenced sample: naive CD8+ T cells from PBMCs. The chain employs TRBV5-1 and TRBJ2-1, with TRBD2 matching 7 bases. The clonotype originates from a man between 18 and 29 years old in good health. Some clones in this sample may be carry-over from other donors' samples. The CDR3 bases are TGCGCCAGCGCTAGCGGATCCTACAATGAGCAGTTCTTC. This sequence encodes CASASGSYNEQFF. The entire variable domain, with the rest obtained from reference TRBV5-1 and TRBJ2-1, is as follows: KAGVTQTPRYLIKTRGQQVTLSCSPISGHRSVSWYQQTPGQGLQFLFEYFSETQRNKGNFPGRFSGRQFSNSRSEMNVSTLELGDSALYLCASASGSYNEQFFGPGTRLTVL.